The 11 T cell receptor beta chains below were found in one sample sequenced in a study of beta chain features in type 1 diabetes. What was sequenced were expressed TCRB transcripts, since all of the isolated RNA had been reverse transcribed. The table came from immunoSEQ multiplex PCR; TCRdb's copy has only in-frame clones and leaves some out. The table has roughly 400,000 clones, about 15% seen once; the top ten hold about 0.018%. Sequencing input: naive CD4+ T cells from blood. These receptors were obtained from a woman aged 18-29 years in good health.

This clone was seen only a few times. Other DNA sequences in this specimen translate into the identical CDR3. The CDR3 coding sequence is TGTGCCAGCAGCTTAGCGCAGGGACAGTTCTTC. It encodes CASSLAQGQFF. This chain uses TRBV7-2 with TRBJ2-1; D is perhaps TRBD1 (5 bases). V dropped 0 bases and J dropped 13 bases, with 7 bases sitting between them. This CDR3 is built from 11 residues. Germline V gene sequence: CDR1 SGHTA, CDR2 FQGNSA.

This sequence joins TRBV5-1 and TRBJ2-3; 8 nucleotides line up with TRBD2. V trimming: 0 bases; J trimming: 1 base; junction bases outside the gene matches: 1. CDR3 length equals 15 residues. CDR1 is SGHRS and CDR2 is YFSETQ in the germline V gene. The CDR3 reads CASSLETSGTDTQYF. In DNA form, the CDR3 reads TGCGCCAGCAGCTTGGAGACTAGCGGCACAGATACGCAGTATTTT.

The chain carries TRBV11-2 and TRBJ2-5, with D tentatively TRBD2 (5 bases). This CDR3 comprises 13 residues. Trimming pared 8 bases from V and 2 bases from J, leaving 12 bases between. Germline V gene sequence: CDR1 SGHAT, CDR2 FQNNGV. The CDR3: CASRRIDQETQYF. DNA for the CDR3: TGTGCCAGCCGGAGGATAGATCAAGAGACCCAGTACTTC.

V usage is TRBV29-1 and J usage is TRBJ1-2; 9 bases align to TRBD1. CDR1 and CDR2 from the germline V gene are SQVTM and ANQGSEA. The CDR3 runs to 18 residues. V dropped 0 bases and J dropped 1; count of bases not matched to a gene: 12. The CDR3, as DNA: TGCAGCGTTGAAGATCACCGGGACAGGGTCAAACGTAACTATGGCTACACCTTC. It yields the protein CSVEDHRDRVKRNYGYTF. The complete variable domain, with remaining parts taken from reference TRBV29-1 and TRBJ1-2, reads SAVISQKPSRDICQRGTSLTIQCQVDSQVTMMFWYRQQPGQSLTLIATANQGSEATYESGFVIDKFPISRPNLTFSTLTVSNMSPEDSSIYLCSVEDHRDRVKRNYGYTFGSGTRLTVV.

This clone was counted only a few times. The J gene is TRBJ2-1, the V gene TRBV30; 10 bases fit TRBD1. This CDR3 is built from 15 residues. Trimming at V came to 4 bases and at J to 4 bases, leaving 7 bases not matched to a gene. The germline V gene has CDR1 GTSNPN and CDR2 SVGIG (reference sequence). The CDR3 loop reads CAWTTGTGEYNEQFF. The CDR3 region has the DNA TGTGCCTGGACTACCGGGACAGGGGAATACAATGAGCAGTTCTTC.

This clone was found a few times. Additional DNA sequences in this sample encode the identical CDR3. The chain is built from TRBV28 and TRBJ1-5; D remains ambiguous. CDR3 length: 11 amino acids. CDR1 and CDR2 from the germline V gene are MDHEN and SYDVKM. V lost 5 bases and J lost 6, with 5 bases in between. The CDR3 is CASSVRQPQHF. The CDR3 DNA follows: TGTGCCAGCAGTGTGCGTCAGCCCCAGCATTTT.

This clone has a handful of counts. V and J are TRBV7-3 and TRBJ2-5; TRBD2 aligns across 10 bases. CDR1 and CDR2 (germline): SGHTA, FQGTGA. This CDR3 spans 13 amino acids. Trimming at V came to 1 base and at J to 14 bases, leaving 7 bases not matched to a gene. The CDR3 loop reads CASSLMPSGSCYF. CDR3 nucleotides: TGTGCCAGCAGCTTAATGCCTAGCGGGAGTTGTTACTTC.

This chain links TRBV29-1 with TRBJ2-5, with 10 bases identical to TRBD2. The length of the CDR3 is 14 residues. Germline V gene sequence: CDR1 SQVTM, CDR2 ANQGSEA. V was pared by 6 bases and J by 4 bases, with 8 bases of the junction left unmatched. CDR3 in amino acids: CSVKIRLAGETQYF. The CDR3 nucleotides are TGCAGCGTGAAGATTCGACTAGCGGGAGAGACCCAGTACTTC.

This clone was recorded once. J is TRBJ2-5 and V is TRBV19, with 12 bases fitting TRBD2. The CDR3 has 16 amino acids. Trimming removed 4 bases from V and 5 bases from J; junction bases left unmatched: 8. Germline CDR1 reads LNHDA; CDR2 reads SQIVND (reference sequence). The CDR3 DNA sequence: TGTGCCAGTAGTACCCGACTAGCGGGAGTCGGGGAGACCCAGTACTTC. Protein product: CASSTRLAGVGETQYF.

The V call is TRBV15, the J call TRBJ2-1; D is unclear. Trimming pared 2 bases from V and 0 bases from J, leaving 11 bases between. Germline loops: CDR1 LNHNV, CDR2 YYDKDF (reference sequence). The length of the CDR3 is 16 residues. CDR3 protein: CATSRLSSSSYNEQFF. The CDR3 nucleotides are TGTGCCACCAGCAGACTTAGCTCCAGCTCCTACAATGAGCAGTTCTTC.

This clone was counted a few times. The CDR3 region has the DNA TGTGCCAGCAGCCTTTCACAGAGCTCCTACGAGCAGTACTTC. Translated, it gives CASSLSQSSYEQYF. The V call is TRBV7-9, the J call TRBJ2-7, with D uncertain. The ends were cut back, 5 bases at V and 0 bases at J, with 11 bases in the middle. Germline V gene lookup returns CDR1 SEHNR and CDR2 FQNEAQ (reference sequence). CDR3 length: 14 residues.